The 21 T cell receptor beta chains listed next were all sequenced from one sample in a study of CD8 T cells in ankylosing spondylitis. TCRdb passed the 5' RACE reads through MiXCR, listing each CDR3 protein once. The sample has 110,000 to 150,000 distinct CDR3 sequences; 7% to 10% are singletons. Sequenced material: synovial fluid, either unsorted or a sorted T cell fraction (not recorded which). The origin of the receptors is a male donor with ankylosing spondylitis.

This clonotype turned up a few times. V is TRBV4-3 and J is TRBJ2-7; no clear D. V was shortened by 1 base and J by 0 bases, with 7 bases between the two germline ends. Germline CDR1 is LGHNA and CDR2 is YSLEER. CDR3 size: 14 residues. The CDR3 bases are TGCGCCAGCAGCCAAGCCCCGGGCTCCTACGAGCAGTACTTC. The encoded protein is CASSQAPGSYEQYF.

This clonotype was counted at least ten times. The DNA for the CDR3 is TGTGCCAGCAGTTATAACCCCACTAGCGGCACCTACGAGCAGTACTTC. Amino acids: CASSYNPTSGTYEQYF. This chain joins TRBV6-5 and TRBJ2-7, with 8 bases aligning to TRBD2. Germline assignment: CDR1 MNHEY and CDR2 SVGAGI. Trimming cost V 3 bases and J 2 bases; bases outside gene matches: 9. There are 16 residues in the CDR3.

The sample holds many counts of this clonotype. The chain has TRBV15 and TRBJ2-3; D uncertain. V dropped 0 bases and J dropped 6 bases, with 7 bases sitting between them. CDR3 length equals 13 residues. Germline V gene sequence: CDR1 LNHNV, CDR2 YYDKDF (reference sequence). This chain's CDR3 is CATSRDRPDTQYF. The CDR3 nucleotides are TGTGCCACCAGCAGAGATAGGCCGGATACGCAGTATTTT.

This clonotype was counted a few times. This sequence joins TRBV30 and TRBJ2-3; D gene uncertain. Per germline, CDR1 GTSNPN and CDR2 SVGIG (reference sequence). V was trimmed by 0 bases and J by 8 bases, leaving 9 bases between them. The CDR3 has 12 amino acids. In DNA form, the CDR3 reads TGTGCCTGGAGTGTGAGGTCGGGTACGCAGTATTTT. Amino acids: CAWSVRSGTQYF.

The chain employs TRBV5-1 and TRBJ2-5, with 7 bases lining up with TRBD2. The junction had 6 bases not matched to a gene; V was cut back by 3 bases and J by 4 bases. Per the germline V gene, CDR1 is SGHRS and CDR2 is YFSETQ. The CDR3 totals 14 residues. CDR3 protein: CASSWIGGGETQYF. The DNA of the CDR3 is TGCGCCAGCAGCTGGATTGGGGGGGGAGAGACCCAGTACTTC.

Comment on this clonotype: The junction shows a germline mismatch at one end, possibly a read error. The chain's CDR3 is CASSPGSTQNF. CDR3 sequence (DNA): TGTGCCAGCTCGCCCGGGAGTACGCAGAACTTC. The V and J genes are TRBV7-2 and TRBJ2-7; possibly TRBD2 for D (6 bases). The CDR3 is made up of 11 amino acids. The germline gives CDR1 SGHTA, CDR2 FQGNSA.

This clonotype was detected only a few times. This chain links TRBV7-2 with TRBJ1-2, with D perhaps TRBD1 (5 bases). The CDR3 covers 15 residues. Deletions cut 1 base from V and 4 bases from J, with 13 bases between. Germline CDR1 SGHTA, CDR2 FQGNSA. CDR3: CASSLVGRGPYGYTF. The CDR3 bases are TGTGCCAGCAGCTTAGTAGGGAGGGGCCCCTATGGCTACACCTTC.

This clonotype was detected ten times or more. The chain couples TRBV29-1 to TRBJ1-1, with D unresolved. The germline V gene encodes CDR1 SQVTM and CDR2 ANQGSEA. Trimming left V 7 bases short and J 1 base short, with 13 bases between. The CDR3 contains 13 residues. DNA of the CDR3: TGCAGCGCCGAGGCACACCCGAACACTGAAGCTTTCTTT. It translates to CSAEAHPNTEAFF.

There are many counts of this clonotype. V gene TRBV3-1 combines with J gene TRBJ1-2; the D gene is possibly TRBD1 (6 bases). The V end lost 2 bases, the J end lost 5 bases, and 15 bases lay between the germline ends. The CDR3 is made up of 15 amino acids. Germline CDR1 LGHDT, CDR2 YNNKEL (reference sequence). CDR3 loop: CASSQTPGTSYGYTF. CDR3 sequence (DNA): TGTGCCAGCAGCCAAACGCCCGGGACAAGTTATGGCTACACCTTC. Full variable domain (rest looked up from reference TRBV3-1 and TRBJ1-2): DTAVSQTPKYLVTQMGNDKSIKCEQNLGHDTMYWYKQDSKKFLKIMFSYNNKELIINETVPNRFSPKSPDKAHLNLHINSLELGDSAVYFCASSQTPGTSYGYTFGSGTRLTVV.

This clonotype was detected a few times. The V gene is TRBV20-1, the J gene TRBJ2-7; TRBD2 aligns across 9 bases. The CDR3 totals 14 residues. Germline V lookup: CDR1 DFQATT, CDR2 SNEGSKA (reference sequence). The junction had 10 bases not matched to a gene; V was cut back by 5 bases and J by 5 bases. The CDR3 DNA reads TGCAGTGCTCCCTTCGTTAGCGGGGGCCACGAGCAGTACTTC. Encoded protein: CSAPFVSGGHEQYF.

The chain uses TRBV5-1 and TRBJ1-1; D perhaps matches TRBD1 (5 bases). Deletions cut 7 bases from V and 3 bases from J, with 16 bases between. This CDR3 comprises 14 residues. From germline, CDR1 is SGHRS and CDR2 YFSETQ. In nucleotides, the CDR3 is TGCGCCAGCGCCTGGGCAGGGTTGGACACTGAAGCTTTCTTT. Translation: CASAWAGLDTEAFF.

This chain connects TRBV4-1 to TRBJ2-7; TRBD1 aligns across 8 bases. Per the germline V gene, CDR1 is MGHRA and CDR2 is YSYEKL. The J segment lost 6 bases and the V segment lost 4 bases, leaving 14 bases of the junction unmatched. The CDR3 is 16 residues long. This CDR3 is CASSPLPGQGFVEQYF. CDR3 nucleotide sequence: TGCGCCAGCAGCCCCCTGCCCGGACAGGGTTTTGTCGAGCAGTACTTC.

This clonotype was observed a few times. The chain recombines TRBV10-3 with TRBJ1-2, with TRBD1 identical over 7 bases. Germline V CDR1 and CDR2: ENHRY, SYGVKD. V shed 10 bases and J 4 bases; nucleotides not matched to a gene: 6. This CDR3 has 12 residues. The CDR3 coding sequence is TGTGCCACCCGGACAGGAACCTATGGCTACACCTTC. Protein product: CATRTGTYGYTF.

This clonotype has only a few counts. The chain combines TRBV20-1 with TRBJ1-5; no reliable D call. Trimming shortened V by 6 bases and J by 5 bases, and 17 bases separated the two germline ends. Germline V gene data show CDR1 as DFQATT and CDR2 as SNEGSKA (reference sequence). This CDR3 contains 14 residues. The CDR3 DNA reads TGCAGTGCCCCAAGCGGAGGGTGGGATCAGCCCCAGCATTTT. Its protein product is CSAPSGGWDQPQHF.

This clonotype was observed a handful of times. A junction end diverges from the germline sequence, so it may reflect a read error. This chain joins TRBV5-6 and TRBJ2-2, with D tentatively TRBD2 (6 bases). Germline-derived CDR1 and CDR2 are SGHDT and YYEEEE. The CDR3 is made up of 17 amino acids. The CDR3 protein is CAISPGLPGVNTGELFF. CDR3 in DNA: TGTGCCATCAGCCCTGGGCTACCGGGAGTAAACACCGGGGAGCTGTTTTTT.

The gene calls are TRBV9 and TRBJ2-2; 7 positions agree with TRBD2. The CDR3 sequence is 16 residues long. Germline CDR1 is SGDLS and CDR2 is YYNGEE. V lost 0 bases to trimming and J lost 6 bases; unmatched junction nucleotides: 8. The CDR3 region is CASSVASGESAGELFF. CDR3 coding DNA: TGTGCCAGCAGCGTAGCGAGCGGGGAATCGGCCGGGGAGCTGTTTTTT.

By its share, this clonotype is medium-sized. CDR3 protein: CASSRSGTALNSPLHF. CDR3 DNA sequence: TGCGCCAGCAGCCGATCTGGGACAGCTCTTAATTCACCCCTCCACTTT. The chain combines TRBV5-1 with TRBJ1-6; 7 nucleotides align to TRBD1. The germline V gene has CDR1 SGHRS and CDR2 YFSETQ. Trimming took 4 bases from V and 6 from J; bases not matched to a gene: 10. There are 16 residues in the CDR3.

This clonotype showed up many times. This chain links TRBV18 with TRBJ2-1; 7 bases are shared with TRBD2. V trimming: 3 bases; J trimming: 6 bases; junction bases outside the gene matches: 5. Germline lookup yields CDR1 KGHSH and CDR2 LQKENI. This CDR3 has 14 residues. CDR3 nucleotides: TGTGCCAGCTCACCTACTAGCGTACTCAATGAGCAGTTCTTC. Its protein product is CASSPTSVLNEQFF.

This clonotype was seen only a few times. The chain combines TRBV2 with TRBJ2-7; D may be TRBD1 or TRBD2 (5 bases each). Per the germline V gene, CDR1 is SNHLY and CDR2 is FYNNEI. CDR3 length equals 12 residues. Trimming stripped 7 bases from V and 2 bases from J, with 9 bases between. CDR3 nucleotide sequence: TGTGCCAGCACGGGGCAAGCCTACGAGCAGTACTTC. Its translation is CASTGQAYEQYF.

This clonotype was counted ten times or more. The genes are TRBV20-1 and TRBJ2-5; 13 bases align to TRBD2. Losses at the gene ends were 4 bases for V and 7 bases for J; bases not matched to a gene: 6. The CDR3 contains 14 residues. Germline V lookup: CDR1 DFQATT, CDR2 SNEGSKA (reference sequence). The CDR3 coding sequence is TGCAGTGCTACGACTAGCGGGAGGAAGGGGACCCAGTACTTC. As protein: CSATTSGRKGTQYF.

This clonotype was observed at least ten times. The chain joins TRBV2 to TRBJ2-1; the match to TRBD2 covers 11 bases. Trimming took 6 bases from V and 6 from J; bases not matched to a gene: 4. Germline values: CDR1 SNHLY, CDR2 FYNNEI. The CDR3 spans 14 residues. As DNA, the CDR3 is TGTGCCAGCAGAAATCTAGCGGGAGGCAATGAGCAGTTCTTC. This gives the protein CASRNLAGGNEQFF.